The text below deals with one TCR beta chain. The target antigen is unknown. The data stem from a study of cytomegalovirus exposure and HLA in healthy donors. Donors in the study were healthy people who gave bone marrow. The PCR was carried out with 60 Vbeta primers and 13 Jbeta primers. Generated by immunoSEQ multiplex PCR, the TCRdb table keeps only in-frame clones and is missing some. The sample includes 100,000 to 150,000 clones, 75% of them seen just once. Overall study findings and caveats: Sequencing likely generated an artifact that appeared as a cluster of highly shared sequence variants.

V lost 5 bases to trimming and J lost 0 bases; unmatched junction nucleotides: 8. This CDR3 spans 17 amino acids. Germline V lookup: CDR1 MDHEN, CDR2 SYDVKM. The chain has TRBV28 and TRBJ1-4, with 8 bases that match TRBD1. Sequencing was done on a sample of PBMCs. The TCR sequence derives from a woman aged 50 to 60 in good health and CMV-seronegative. DNA of the CDR3: TGTGCCAGCAGTCCTGGACAGGGCGGCTCAACTAATGAAAAACTGTTTTTT. This codes for CASSPGQGGSTNEKLFF.